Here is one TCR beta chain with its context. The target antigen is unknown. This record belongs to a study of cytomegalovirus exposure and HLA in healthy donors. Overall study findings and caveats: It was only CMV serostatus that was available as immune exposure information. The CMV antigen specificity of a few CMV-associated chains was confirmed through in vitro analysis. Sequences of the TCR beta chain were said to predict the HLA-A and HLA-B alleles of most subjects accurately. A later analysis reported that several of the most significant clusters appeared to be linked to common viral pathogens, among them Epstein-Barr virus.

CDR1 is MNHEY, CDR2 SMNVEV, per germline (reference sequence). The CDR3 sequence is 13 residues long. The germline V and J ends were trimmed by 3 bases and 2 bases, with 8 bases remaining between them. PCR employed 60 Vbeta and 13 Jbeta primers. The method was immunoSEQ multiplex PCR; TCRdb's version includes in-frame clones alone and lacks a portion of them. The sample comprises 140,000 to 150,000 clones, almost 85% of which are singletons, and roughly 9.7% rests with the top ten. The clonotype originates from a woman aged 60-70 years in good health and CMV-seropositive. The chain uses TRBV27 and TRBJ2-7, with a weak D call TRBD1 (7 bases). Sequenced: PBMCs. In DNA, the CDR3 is TGTGCCAGCAGTTTCAGGGGGGCCTACGAGCAGTACTTC. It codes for CASSFRGAYEQYF.